These 26 T cell receptor beta chains were sequenced from one sample in a study of T cell responses to AZD1222 COVID-19 vaccine. Generated by immunoSEQ multiplex PCR, the TCRdb table keeps only in-frame clones and is missing some. This table has about 94,000 clones, nearly 90% appearing once. The specimen comprised peripheral blood, sampled on day 0 of AZD1222 vaccination. The source is an adult in good health.

The chain employs TRBV5-6 and TRBJ2-3, with 9 bases matching TRBD2. CDR1 and CDR2 (germline): SGHDT, YYEEEE. CDR3 length equals 16 residues. V lost 4 bases and J lost 6; bases outside the gene matches: 12. The CDR3 bases are TGTGCCAGCAGCCCTCCAGCTAGCGGGACCTGGGATACGCAGTATTTT. Translating it yields CASSPPASGTWDTQYF.

V gene TRBV28 combines with J gene TRBJ1-6; a possible D gene is TRBD1 (5 bases). CDR1 and CDR2 from the germline V gene are MDHEN and SYDVKM. The CDR3 is made up of 14 amino acids. The V end was cut by 6 bases, the J end by 10 bases, with 16 bases between. The CDR3 is CASRVPGIGSPLHF. DNA of the CDR3: TGTGCCAGCAGAGTCCCAGGGATCGGGTCACCCCTCCACTTT.

The chain has TRBV3-1 (or the pseudogene TRBV3-2) and TRBJ2-2; 7 bases map to TRBD1. V trimming: 8 bases; J trimming: 3 bases; junction bases outside the gene matches: 15. The CDR3 sequence is 17 residues long. The germline V gene has CDR1 LGHDT and CDR2 YNNKEL (reference sequence). CDR3 bases: TGTGCCAGCGCCACTTACCAGGGGGTGGGGGACACCGGGGAGCTGTTTTTT. This gives the protein CASATYQGVGDTGELFF.

This chain uses TRBV5-1 with TRBJ1-2, with 9 positions matching TRBD1. Germline CDR1 SGHRS, CDR2 YFSETQ. This CDR3 contains 14 residues. V lost 3 bases to trimming and J lost 3 bases; unmatched junction nucleotides: 3. The CDR3 sequence is CASSSDRGHYGYTF. DNA for the CDR3: TGCGCCAGCAGCTCGGACAGGGGTCACTATGGCTACACCTTC. Full variable domain (outside the CDR3, taken from reference TRBV5-1 and TRBJ1-2): KAGVTQTPRYLIKTRGQQVTLSCSPISGHRSVSWYQQTPGQGLQFLFEYFSETQRNKGNFPGRFSGRQFSNSRSEMNVSTLELGDSALYLCASSSDRGHYGYTFGSGTRLTVV.

The V gene is TRBV28, the J gene TRBJ1-2, with D uncertain. In germline, CDR1 is MDHEN, CDR2 SYDVKM. The CDR3 loop spans 11 amino acids. The ends were cut back, 8 bases at V and 4 bases at J, with 8 bases in the middle. The DNA for the CDR3 is TGTGCCAGCGGCATCTTCTATGGCTACACCTTC. As protein: CASGIFYGYTF.

The rearrangement uses TRBV7-9 and TRBJ1-1, with D possibly TRBD1 on 5 matching bases. CDR3 length: 13 residues. Trimming stripped 6 bases from V and 0 bases from J, with 8 bases between. In germline, CDR1 is SEHNR, CDR2 FQNEAQ (reference sequence). The CDR3: CASRGVVNTEAFF. DNA of the CDR3: TGTGCCAGCAGGGGGGTGGTGAACACTGAAGCTTTCTTT. Together with reference TRBV7-9 and TRBJ1-1, the CDR3 gives the full variable domain: DTGVSQNPRHKITKRGQNVTFRCDPISEHNRLYWYRQTLGQGPEFLTYFQNEAQLEKSRLLSDRFSAERPKGSFSTLEIQRTEQGDSAMYLCASRGVVNTEAFFGQGTRLTVV.

This chain links TRBV7-2 with TRBJ2-2, with D perhaps given as TRBD1 or TRBD2 (5 bases each). Trimming took off 2 bases at V and 2 bases at J, with 15 bases between the two ends. Germline CDR1 is SGHTA and CDR2 is FQGNSA. The CDR3 is 17 amino acids. CDR3 in DNA: TGTGCCAGCAGCTTAAGGATGCAGGGACCTAACACCGGGGAGCTGTTTTTT. The encoded protein is CASSLRMQGPNTGELFF.

The sample holds one count of this clone. The chain combines TRBV27 with TRBJ1-3; D is possibly TRBD1 (5 bases). The CDR3 length is 15 residues. In germline, CDR1 is MNHEY, CDR2 SMNVEV (reference sequence). Trimming took off 6 bases at V and 4 bases at J, with 16 bases between the two ends. The CDR3 nucleotides are TGTGCCAGCAGGGCCGGGACCGAGGCAGGAAACACCATATATTTT. This translates into CASRAGTEAGNTIYF.

V gene TRBV14 combines with J gene TRBJ2-5, with D possibly matching TRBD1 (6 bases). With 3 bases removed from V and 7 bases from J, the gap between germline ends came to 18 bases. Germline CDR1 is SGHDN and CDR2 is FVKESK. The CDR3 runs 15 residues. The CDR3 region is CASSHESKLGGTQYF. The CDR3 DNA reads TGTGCCAGCAGCCATGAATCAAAACTAGGGGGGACCCAGTACTTC.

The chain joins TRBV6-2 or TRBV6-3 to TRBJ2-5; the D is unclear. The CDR3 totals 11 residues. CDR1 MNHEY and CDR2 SVGEGT come from the germline V gene. V lost 2 bases and J lost 2, with 0 bases in between. The CDR3: CASSYQETQYF. The CDR3 region has the DNA TGTGCCAGCAGTTACCAAGAGACCCAGTACTTC.

The chain employs TRBV6-2 or TRBV6-3 and TRBJ2-3; 7 bases are a match to TRBD2. V shed 0 bases, J shed 5 bases, and the junction held 11 bases outside the gene matches. This CDR3 comprises 17 residues. Per the germline V gene, CDR1 is MNHEY and CDR2 is SVGEGT. The CDR3 sequence: CASSYSRTSQNEDTQYF. As DNA, the CDR3 is TGTGCCAGCAGTTACTCAAGGACTAGTCAGAATGAAGATACGCAGTATTTT.

The genes are TRBV6-5 and TRBJ1-5; tentatively, D is TRBD1 (5 bases). Trimming took off 2 bases at V and 5 bases at J, with 13 bases between the two ends. The CDR3 sequence is 15 residues long. The germline V gene encodes CDR1 MNHEY and CDR2 SVGAGI. CDR3 sequence (DNA): TGTGCCAGCAGTTACAGGGGTCCCGCCGATCAGCCCCAGCATTTT. It is translated as CASSYRGPADQPQHF.

The chain has TRBV24-1 and TRBJ2-1; D ambiguous. The V end was cut by 10 bases, the J end by 0 bases, with 6 bases between. This CDR3 is 12 amino acids long. From germline, CDR1 is KGHDR and CDR2 SFDVKD. CDR3 sequence: CATVSSYNEQFF. The DNA of the CDR3 is TGTGCCACGGTAAGCTCCTACAATGAGCAGTTCTTC.

This chain links TRBV18 with TRBJ1-2; D is ambiguous. The CDR3 has 15 residues. Trimming left V 2 bases short and J 0 bases short, with 10 bases between. CDR1 KGHSH and CDR2 LQKENI come from the germline V gene. The CDR3 coding sequence is TGTGCCAGCTCACCAACGGAGGCCTCTAACTATGGCTACACCTTC. This translates into CASSPTEASNYGYTF.

The chain uses TRBV6-5 and TRBJ1-2, with D tentatively TRBD1 (6 bases). This CDR3 is 14 amino acids long. V dropped 8 bases and J dropped 2 bases, with 15 bases sitting between them. Germline-derived CDR1 and CDR2 are MNHEY and SVGAGI. The CDR3 DNA reads TGTGCCAGCTCGCGTGGGGGCAAGAACTATGGCTACACCTTC. It is translated as CASSRGGKNYGYTF.

V usage is TRBV5-5 and J usage is TRBJ1-6, with 7 nucleotides matching TRBD1. V trimming: 6 bases; J trimming: 6 bases; junction bases outside the gene matches: 9. This CDR3 contains 15 residues. Germline V CDR1 and CDR2: SGHKS, YYEKEE (reference sequence). The CDR3 protein is CASTQTGPANSPLHF. CDR3 in DNA: TGTGCCAGCACCCAGACAGGGCCCGCTAATTCACCCCTCCACTTT.

The chain links TRBV30 to TRBJ2-6; D gene ambiguous. The germline V gene has CDR1 GTSNPN and CDR2 SVGIG (reference sequence). V was clipped by 0 bases and J by 4 bases, with 7 bases between them. This CDR3 is 14 amino acids long. For the CDR3, the DNA is TGTGCCTGGAGTGTGGGATTAGGGGCCAACGTCCTGACTTTC. Protein product: CAWSVGLGANVLTF.

As concerns this clone: Different DNA sequences within this sample yield the same CDR3. The CDR3 DNA sequence: TGTGCCAGTAGCCCCCGGGGCACCCCCGCCGAGACCCAGTACTTC. This encodes CASSPRGTPAETQYF. This chain uses TRBV6-2 or TRBV6-3 with TRBJ2-5; perhaps D is TRBD1 or TRBD2 (5 bases each). In germline, CDR1 is MNHEY, CDR2 SVGEGT. Deletions cut 9 bases from V and 5 bases from J, with 22 bases between. This CDR3 has 15 residues.

This chain links TRBV10-3 with TRBJ1-1, with D possibly TRBD1 on 5 matching bases. The CDR3 extends over 14 amino acids. Trimming stripped 5 bases from V and 2 bases from J, with 12 bases between. Germline lookup yields CDR1 ENHRY and CDR2 SYGVKD. CDR3 protein: CAISYGTANTEAFF. The CDR3 nucleotides read TGTGCCATCAGTTACGGGACGGCTAACACTGAAGCTTTCTTT.

The chain employs TRBV7-2 and TRBJ2-6, with D possibly matching TRBD1 (5 bases). Germline assignment: CDR1 SGHTA and CDR2 FQGNSA. Trimming pared 1 base from V and 2 bases from J, leaving 6 bases between. The length of the CDR3 is 15 residues. The CDR3, as DNA: TGTGCCAGCAGCTTAGGGGGCGCTGGGGCCAACGTCCTGACTTTC. Translating it yields CASSLGGAGANVLTF. Looking up the rest from reference TRBV7-2 and TRBJ2-6 gives the full variable domain: GAGVSQSPSNKVTEKGKDVELRCDPISGHTALYWYRQSLGQGLEFLIYFQGNSAPDKSGLPSDRFSAERTGGSVSTLTIQRTQQEDSAVYLCASSLGGAGANVLTFGAGSRLTVL.

As regards this clone: The junction shows a germline mismatch at one end, possibly a read error. V gene TRBV6-5 combines with J gene TRBJ2-1; possibly TRBD2 for D (6 bases). The V gene's germline CDR1 is MNHEY and CDR2 SVGAGI. The length of the CDR3 is 15 residues. The CDR3 is CASSYSKGGVAREIF. The DNA for the CDR3 is TGTGCCAGCAGTTACTCGAAAGGAGGGGTGGCGAGAGAAATCTTC.

This chain joins TRBV19 and TRBJ1-2; 8 nucleotides agree with TRBD1. Unmatched junction bases numbered 8, after V lost 7 bases and J lost 4 bases. Germline CDR1 and CDR2: LNHDA and SQIVND (reference sequence). The CDR3 has 14 residues. The CDR3 loop is CASTQGAALYGYTF. In DNA form, the CDR3 reads TGTGCCAGTACCCAGGGGGCTGCGCTCTATGGCTACACCTTC.

The V and J genes are TRBV6-2 or TRBV6-3 and TRBJ2-2; D not certain. The CDR3 consists of 14 residues. V was cut by 3 bases and J by 4 bases, with 9 bases left in between. Germline V gene data show CDR1 as MNHEY and CDR2 as SVGEGT. CDR3 loop: CASSYKTSTGELFF. Written as DNA, the CDR3 is TGTGCCAGCAGTTATAAAACGTCCACCGGGGAGCTGTTTTTT.

The CDR3 reads CASSPSPGGNQPQHF. DNA of the CDR3: TGTGCCAGCAGCCCATCTCCGGGAGGCAATCAGCCCCAGCATTTT. This chain connects TRBV7-6 to TRBJ1-5; D uncertain. Per the germline V gene, CDR1 is SGHVS and CDR2 is FNYEAQ. Trimming stripped 5 bases from V and 2 bases from J, with 13 bases between. This CDR3 has 15 residues.

The J gene is TRBJ1-2, the V gene TRBV7-9, with D possibly TRBD1 on 5 matching bases. Germline CDR1 is SEHNR and CDR2 is FQNEAQ (reference sequence). The CDR3 length is 12 residues. Trimming left V 1 base short and J 10 bases short, with 10 bases between. The DNA of the CDR3 is TGTGCCAGCAGCTTAGTGGGGGGAGACTACACCTTC. Translating it yields CASSLVGGDYTF.

V and J are TRBV4-2 and TRBJ1-1; 8 nucleotides line up with TRBD1. The CDR3 runs 17 residues. J lost 1 base, V lost 1 base, and 8 bases had no gene match. CDR1 and CDR2 from the germline V gene are LGHNA and YNFKEQ. The CDR3 region has the DNA TGTGCCAGCAGCCAAGCTTGGACAGGGATGGCGAACACTGAAGCTTTCTTT. Protein: CASSQAWTGMANTEAFF.